This TCR beta chain was sequenced for a study of blood T cell repertoires in COVID-19. As for the study in general: Sites across the United States, Italy and Spain contributed samples from acute and convalescent COVID-19. PBMCs, B-cell-depleted T cells, or T cells were the source of the cDNA or gDNA that made up the material.

Per the original methods: Reference gene primer amplification gave nucleated cell count estimates. Using immunoSEQ multiplex PCR, the repertoire was profiled, and TCRdb retains in-frame clones only, with some absent. V and J calls plus clone size are reproduced from that table; the DNA served to infer D and trimming. The sample lists under 100,000 clones; around four fifths were seen once. Trimming cost V 4 bases and J 4 bases, with 9 bases left between them. Germline-derived CDR1 and CDR2 are MGHDK and SYGVNS. The CDR3 has 13 amino acids. The receptor was derived from a woman aged 55-70 years with acute or convalescent COVID-19. The chain carries TRBV25-1 and TRBJ2-3; D unresolved. Sequenced sample: peripheral blood. The CDR3 loop is CASSVPGPDTQYF. The CDR3 region has the DNA TGTGCCAGCAGTGTTCCGGGTCCAGATACGCAGTATTTT.